This TCR beta chain was observed in a study of technical replicates of blood from a few donors. The method was immunoSEQ multiplex PCR; TCRdb's version includes in-frame clones alone and lacks a portion of them. The sample has approximately 79,000 clones, more than 85% seen once. The V and J ends lost 5 bases and 5 bases respectively, with 13 bases between them. This CDR3 region has 14 residues. Per germline, CDR1 SGHRS and CDR2 YFSETQ. The sample consisted of T cells isolated from PBMCs. The origin of this receptor is a human donor in good health. The chain has TRBV5-1 and TRBJ1-4; D may be TRBD1 (6 bases). CDR3 sequence reads: CASRGDIENEKLFF. DNA of the CDR3: TGCGCCAGCAGGGGGGACATAGAGAATGAAAAACTGTTTTTT.